This T cell receptor beta chain comes out of a study of CD8+ T cells in alopecia areata. The sample holds a few counts of this clone. Treatment reported: oral pan-JAK inhibitor, 5-10 mg twice daily. The V gene's germline CDR1 is MNHEY and CDR2 SMNVEV (reference sequence). The V gene end was trimmed by 6 bases and the J gene end by 1 base; junction bases not matched to a gene: 5. The CDR3 has 16 residues. Sequencing templates came from extracted RNA that was reverse transcribed into cDNA. Some clones are missing from TCRdb's copy, which holds only in-frame ones; the method was immunoSEQ multiplex PCR. The table lists about 190,000 clones, 60% of them singletons.

The chain combines TRBV27 with TRBJ2-1; 11 bases fit TRBD1. The TCR originated in a human donor with alopecia areata. The specimen was CD4+ T cells sorted from blood, collected at week 4, from a patient treated with tofacitinib. The CDR3 spells CASSPDRGLSYNEQFF. The CDR3 region has the DNA TGTGCCAGCAGCCCGGACAGGGGGCTTTCCTACAATGAGCAGTTCTTC.